Described below is a single TCR beta chain sequence and its context. Its specificity is not known. CD4+ cell separation produced CD45RA+ naive and CD45RA-negative memory subsets. These data are taken from a study of shared clonotypes between healthy human individuals. Study-wide context: The plates for each donor numbered three CD4 naive, three CD4 memory, two CD8 naive and one CD8 memory.

Study results and limitations: Of the naive CD4 clonotypes, around 4.9% were shared across a few donors.

Each subset's genomic DNA was shared equally among a number of immunoSEQ plates. Sequencing was performed with immunoSEQ multiplex PCR; in TCRdb, only in-frame clones are kept and a portion is missing. The sample carries roughly 2.2 million clones, 85% to 95% recorded once. CDR1 and CDR2 (germline): SGDLS, YYNGEE. This CDR3 region has 14 residues. The V end was cut by 4 bases, the J end by 0 bases, with 7 bases between. This clonotype was sampled from a young man in good health. Some clones in this sample may be carry-over from other donors' samples. The sample consisted of naive CD4+ T cells from PBMCs. Subset: CD45RA+ positively selected. The J gene is TRBJ2-2, the V gene TRBV9, with D unresolved. The CDR3 spells CASSPSPNTGELFF. The DNA for the CDR3 is TGTGCCAGCAGCCCCAGTCCGAACACCGGGGAGCTGTTTTTT.